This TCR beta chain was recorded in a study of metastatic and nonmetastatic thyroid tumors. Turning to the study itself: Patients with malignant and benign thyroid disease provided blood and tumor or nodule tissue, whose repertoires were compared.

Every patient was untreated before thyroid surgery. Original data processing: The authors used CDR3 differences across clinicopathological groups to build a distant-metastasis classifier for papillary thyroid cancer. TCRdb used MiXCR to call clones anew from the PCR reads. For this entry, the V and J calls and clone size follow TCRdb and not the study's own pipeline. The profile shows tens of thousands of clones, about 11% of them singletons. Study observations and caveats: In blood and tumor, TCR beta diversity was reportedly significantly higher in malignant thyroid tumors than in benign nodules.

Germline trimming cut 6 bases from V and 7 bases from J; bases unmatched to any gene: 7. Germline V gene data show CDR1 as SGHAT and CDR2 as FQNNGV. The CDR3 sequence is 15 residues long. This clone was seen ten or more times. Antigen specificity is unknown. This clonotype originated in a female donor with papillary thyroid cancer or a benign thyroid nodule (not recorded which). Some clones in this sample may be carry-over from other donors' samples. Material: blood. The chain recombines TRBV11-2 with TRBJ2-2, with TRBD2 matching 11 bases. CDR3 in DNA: TGTGCCAGCAGGCGACCGGGACTAGCGGTCGGGGAGCTGTTTTTT. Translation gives CASRRPGLAVGELFF.